The rows below give T cell receptor beta chains drawn from one sample of a study of blood T cell repertoires in COVID-19. Only in-frame clones appear in the TCRdb table, and some are missing; sequencing was by immunoSEQ multiplex PCR. The table shows about 200,000 clones, with roughly 89% occurring only once. Sequencing used PBMCs or T cells enriched from blood (not recorded which). Receptors were obtained from a woman aged 25-40 years who had been exposed to COVID-19. CDR3s include the opening cysteine and the closing phenylalanine or tryptophan. A D gene is named only where the DNA matches it firmly. Part of the rows lack a size; the others show once, few, many or a class for expanded clones.

J	D	length	V	size	DNA	CDR3
TRBJ1-1	TRBD1	15	TRBV10-3	-	TGTGCCACGTGGACAGGGCCCACATTGAACACTGAAGCTTTCTTT	CATWTGPTLNTEAFF
TRBJ1-3	-	15	TRBV7-8	-	TGTGCCAGCAGCTCGCTTTTAGCCTCTGGAAACACCATATATTTT	CASSSLLASGNTIYF
TRBJ2-3	TRBD1	15	TRBV15	once	TGTGCCACCAGCAGAGATACAGGGGGCGCAGATACGCAGTATTTT	CATSRDTGGADTQYF
TRBJ2-7	-	11	TRBV14	-	TGTGCCAGCAGCCAGGCTTACGAGCAGTACTTC	CASSQAYEQYF
TRBJ2-1	-	16	TRBV4-3	once	TGCGCCAGCAGCCAAGATCATGTACAGGGATACAATGAGCAGTTCTTC	CASSQDHVQGYNEQFF
TRBJ2-2	-	13	TRBV7-9	-	TGTGCCAGCAGCTTAATCTATAGCGGGGAGCTGTTTTTT	CASSLIYSGELFF
TRBJ2-7	TRBD1	15	TRBV19	-	TGTGCCAGTAGTTCGCCGGGACAGGCACTTTACGAGCAGTACTTC	CASSSPGQALYEQYF
TRBJ1-2	TRBD1	15	TRBV6-5	-	TGTGCCAGCAGTAAAAGGACAGGGGGCATGGAAGGCTACACCTTC	CASSKRTGGMEGYTF
TRBJ1-2	-	16	TRBV7-9	medium-sized	TGTGCCAGCAGCTTAGGAGCGGACGGAGGGTGGTATGGCTACACCTTC	CASSLGADGGWYGYTF
TRBJ2-7	-	11	TRBV12-3/TRBV12-4	-	TGTGCCAGTCGAGGGTCCTACGAGCAGTACTTC	CASRGSYEQYF
TRBJ1-1	-	14	TRBV4-1	-	TGCGCCAGCAGCCCCGTCAGGGGAGATGCTGAAGCTTTCTTT	CASSPVRGDAEAFF